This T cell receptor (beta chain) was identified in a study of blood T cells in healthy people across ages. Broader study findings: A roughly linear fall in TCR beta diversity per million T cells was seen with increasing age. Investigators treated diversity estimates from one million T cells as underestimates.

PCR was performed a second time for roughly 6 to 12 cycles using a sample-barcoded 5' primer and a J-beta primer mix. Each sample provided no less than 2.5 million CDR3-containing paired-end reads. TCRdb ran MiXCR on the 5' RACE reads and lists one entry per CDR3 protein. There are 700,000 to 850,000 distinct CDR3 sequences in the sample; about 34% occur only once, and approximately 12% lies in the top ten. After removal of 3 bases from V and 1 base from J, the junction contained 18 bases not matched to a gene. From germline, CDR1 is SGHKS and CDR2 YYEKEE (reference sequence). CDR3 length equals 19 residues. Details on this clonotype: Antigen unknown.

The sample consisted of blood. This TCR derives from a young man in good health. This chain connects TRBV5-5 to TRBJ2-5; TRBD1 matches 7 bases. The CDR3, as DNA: TGTGCCAGCAGCTGGATATTTAGGACCCCGGGACAGATCCAAGAGACCCAGTACTTC. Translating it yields CASSWIFRTPGQIQETQYF.